Listed here are 10 T cell receptor beta chains from one sample, sequenced in a study of long-term antiretroviral therapy in people with HIV. The assay, immunoSEQ v3.0, was run at survey level. Assay used: immunoSEQ multiplex PCR; TCRdb lists only in-frame clones, some missing. The sample has fewer than 55,000 clones; around 96% are singletons. The sequenced sample was unsorted PBMCs, obtained 3.7 years after starting antiretroviral therapy. The receptors here all came from a woman aged 50 to 65 with HIV.

This chain links TRBV21-1 with TRBJ2-7; TRBD2 is the table's D call and was not checked against the DNA. TRBV21-1 is shown as a pseudogene. There are 18 residues in the CDR3. The DNA of the CDR3 is TGTGCCAGCAGCAAAGTAGGCGGTTCCTACTGCGGCTCCTACGAGCAGTACTTC. This gives the protein CASSKVGGSYCGSYEQYF.

The J gene is TRBJ1-4, the V gene TRBV15; TRBD1 is a possible D gene (5 bases). V dropped 4 bases and J dropped 5 bases, with 14 bases sitting between them. This CDR3 comprises 15 residues. The germline CDR1 and CDR2 sequences are LNHNV and YYDKDF (reference sequence). The CDR3 loop is CATSTRDGGNEKLFF. CDR3 nucleotides: TGTGCCACCAGCACCCGGGACGGCGGAAATGAAAAACTGTTTTTT.

This rearrangement joins TRBV13 to TRBJ1-2; tentative D call: TRBD1 (6 bases). There are 18 residues in the CDR3. Per germline, CDR1 PRHDT and CDR2 FYEKMQ (reference sequence). Trimming removed 3 bases at V and 2 bases at J, with 22 bases between. The CDR3 bases are TGTGCCAGCAGCTTGGCTCCCTCGGGGGCCGATTCAAACTATGGCTACACCTTC. Translating gives CASSLAPSGADSNYGYTF.

The genes are TRBV29-1 and TRBJ1-2; 7 nucleotides line up with TRBD1. Germline CDR1 is SQVTM and CDR2 is ANQGSEA. The trim removed 4 bases at V and 3 bases at J, leaving 11 bases unmatched. The CDR3 is 15 amino acids. The chain's CDR3 is CSVVPRQGVHYGYTF. Here the CDR3 DNA reads TGCAGCGTTGTCCCGCGGCAGGGGGTACACTATGGCTACACCTTC.

This clone was recorded a few times. J is TRBJ2-3 and V is TRBV7-2, with a possible D match to TRBD1 (5 bases). From germline, CDR1 is SGHTA and CDR2 FQGNSA. The CDR3 length is 15 residues. V dropped 5 bases and J dropped 0 bases, with 12 bases sitting between them. DNA for the CDR3: TGTGCCAGCAGCATACAAGGGGAAAGCACAGATACGCAGTATTTT. This encodes CASSIQGESTDTQYF. Full variable domain (outside the CDR3, taken from reference TRBV7-2 and TRBJ2-3): GAGVSQSPSNKVTEKGKDVELRCDPISGHTALYWYRQSLGQGLEFLIYFQGNSAPDKSGLPSDRFSAERTGGSVSTLTIQRTQQEDSAVYLCASSIQGESTDTQYFGPGTRLTVL.

The chain has TRBV7-9 and TRBJ2-1; 10 nucleotides align to TRBD2. Germline V CDR1 and CDR2: SEHNR, FQNEAQ (reference sequence). J gave up 7 bases and V 5 bases, and 8 bases lay outside the gene matches. This CDR3 has 15 amino acids. The CDR3 bases are TGTGCCAGCAGCCCTCGGACTAGCGGAGGGAATGAGCAGTTCTTC. It codes for CASSPRTSGGNEQFF.

The V call is TRBV10-3, the J call TRBJ2-3; D is unclear. CDR1 is ENHRY, CDR2 SYGVKD, per germline. The V end was cut by 0 bases, the J end by 0 bases, with 4 bases between. CDR3 length equals 14 residues. CDR3 in DNA: TGTGCCATCAGTGAGTCGGGCAGCACAGATACGCAGTATTTT. It yields the protein CAISESGSTDTQYF.

The V and J genes are TRBV2 and TRBJ1-1, with a possible D match to TRBD1 (6 bases). Trimming left V 7 bases short and J 5 bases short, with 17 bases between. The CDR3 has 14 amino acids. Looked up from germline, CDR1 is SNHLY and CDR2 is FYNNEI. The CDR3 DNA sequence: TGTGCCAGCAAGCGTTACAGGGATTTGACTGAAGCTTTCTTT. Protein product: CASKRYRDLTEAFF. The entire variable domain, with the rest obtained from reference TRBV2 and TRBJ1-1, is as follows: EPEVTQTPSHQVTQMGQEVILRCVPISNHLYFYWYRQILGQKVEFLVSFYNNEISEKSEIFDDQFSVERPDGSNFTLKIRSTKLEDSAMYFCASKRYRDLTEAFFGQGTRLTVV.

The chain joins TRBV29-1 to TRBJ2-7; TRBD1 might be the D (6 bases). V dropped 6 bases and J dropped 1 base, with 10 bases sitting between them. CDR1 is SQVTM and CDR2 is ANQGSEA in the germline V gene. The CDR3 has 12 residues. CDR3 coding DNA: TGCAGCGTCAGAAGGGGGTCCTACGAGCAGTACTTC. It is translated as CSVRRGSYEQYF.

This sequence joins TRBV11-1 and TRBJ2-4, with D perhaps TRBD2 (6 bases). V lost 5 bases and J 12 bases, leaving 20 bases between the germline ends. CDR1 SGHAT and CDR2 FQDESV come from the germline V gene (reference sequence). This CDR3 is 14 amino acids long. The CDR3 is CASSTSQRAGPQYF. The CDR3 DNA follows: TGTGCCAGCAGCACTAGCCAAAGGGCCGGCCCTCAGTACTTC.